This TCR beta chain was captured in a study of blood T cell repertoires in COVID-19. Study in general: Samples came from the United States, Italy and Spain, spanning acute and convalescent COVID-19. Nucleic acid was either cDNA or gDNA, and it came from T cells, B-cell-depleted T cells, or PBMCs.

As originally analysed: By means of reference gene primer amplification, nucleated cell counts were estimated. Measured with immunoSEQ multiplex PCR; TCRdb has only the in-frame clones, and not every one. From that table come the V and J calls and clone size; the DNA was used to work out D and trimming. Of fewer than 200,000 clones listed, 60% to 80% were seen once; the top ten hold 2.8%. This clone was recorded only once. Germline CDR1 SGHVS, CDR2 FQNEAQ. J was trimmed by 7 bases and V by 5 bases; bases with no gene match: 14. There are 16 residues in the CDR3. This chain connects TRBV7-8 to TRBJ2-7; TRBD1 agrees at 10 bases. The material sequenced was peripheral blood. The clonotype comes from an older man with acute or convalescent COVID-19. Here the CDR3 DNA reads TGTGCCAGCAGCCCCAGCCCGGGACAGGGGCCTCTAGAGCAGTACTTC. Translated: CASSPSPGQGPLEQYF.